The present T cell receptor (beta chain) was sequenced within a study of early T cells in non-severe SARS-CoV-2 infection. On the study more broadly: The authors sequenced bulk RNA from unsorted whole blood, leaving chains unpaired.

This clonotype was recorded many times. The germline CDR1 and CDR2 sequences are SQVTM and ANQGSEA. The CDR3 covers 15 residues. Trimming stripped 8 bases from V and 0 bases from J, with 18 bases between. TCRdb processed the 5' RACE reads anew with MiXCR; each CDR3 protein has one entry. The sample shows approximately 40,000 distinct CDR3 sequences, about 9.3% of them seen only once. The origin of this receptor is an adult who was a healthcare worker with PCR-confirmed SARS-CoV-2 infection or an uninfected control (not recorded which). V is TRBV29-1 and J is TRBJ2-3; D may match TRBD1 or TRBD2 (6 bases each). Sequenced sample: whole blood. As DNA, the CDR3 is TGCAGCATCCGACGGAGGGACACCAGCACAGATACGCAGTATTTT. Amino acid sequence: CSIRRRDTSTDTQYF.